This T cell receptor (beta chain) was identified in a study of PD-1 blockade in classical Hodgkin lymphoma. The method was immunoSEQ multiplex PCR; TCRdb's version includes in-frame clones alone and lacks a portion of them. Among around 13,000 clones listed, approximately 80% were seen once. The CDR3 totals 16 residues. The V and J ends lost 5 bases and 4 bases respectively, with 20 bases between them. Germline V lookup: CDR1 SGHTA, CDR2 FQGNSA. The time point denotes: cycle 4 day 1 (C4D1), after five to seven weeks of nivolumab. Patients all relapsed after autologous stem cell transplantation, and there was variation in brentuximab vedotin exposure.

This sample comprised peripheral blood mononuclear cells (PBMCs), obtained before the fourth cycle of nivolumab. The sequence was obtained from a human donor with classical Hodgkin lymphoma. This chain joins TRBV7-2 and TRBJ1-1; tentatively, D is TRBD1 (5 bases). In nucleotides, the CDR3 is TGTGCCAGCAGCCCCCAGGACAAACTAGGAGCCACTGAAGCTTTCTTT. The encoded protein is CASSPQDKLGATEAFF.